This TCR beta chain was captured in a study of cytomegalovirus exposure and HLA in healthy donors. Germline-derived CDR1 and CDR2 are MDHEN and SYDVKM. Trimming took off 2 bases at V and 6 bases at J, with 7 bases between the two ends. The CDR3 runs 13 residues. PCR primers comprised 60 Vbeta and 13 Jbeta primers. The table came from immunoSEQ multiplex PCR; TCRdb's copy has only in-frame clones and leaves some out. Here the sample spans roughly 100,000 clones, 60% to 85% being singletons. This clone appeared once. Its antigen remains unknown. Findings of the study overall: Across HLA loci, a later analysis found differing TCR association rates, with DRB1 most and HLA-C fewest.

Sequenced: PBMCs. This TCR derives from a man aged 45 to 65 in good health and CMV-seropositive. V gene TRBV28 combines with J gene TRBJ2-2; D ambiguous. The CDR3 region is CASSLDTAGELFF. The CDR3 region has the DNA TGTGCCAGCAGTTTAGATACAGCCGGGGAGCTGTTTTTT. The variable domain in full, completed from reference TRBV28 and TRBJ2-2, reads DVKVTQSSRYLVKRTGEKVFLECVQDMDHENMFWYRQDPGLGLRLIYFSYDVKMKEKGDIPEGYSVSREKKERFSLILESASTNQTSMYLCASSLDTAGELFFGEGSRLTVL.